A selection of T cell receptor beta chains follows, all from one sample in a study of T-cell memory formation after mild COVID-19. TCRdb processed the 5' RACE reads anew with MiXCR; each CDR3 protein has one entry. The data show fewer than 550,000 distinct CDR3 sequences, with 20% seen just once and roughly 8.4% held by the top ten. The sequencing input was PBMCs or a T cell subset sorted from them (not recorded which). These receptors were obtained from an adult woman who had mild COVID-19 (a few samples of this study predate the infection). Cell type and time point are not known. Both conserved end residues are part of each CDR3. Each record gives: J gene, clone size, D gene, V gene, CDR3 DNA, CDR3 protein. D genes are given only for firm matches. The size of a clone is reported for some rows only, either as once, few or many, or as a class for expanded clones.

j_gene: TRBJ2-1
abundance: NA
d_gene: TRBD1
v_gene: TRBV10-3
CDR3nt: TGTGCCATCAGTGGGGCCGCAGGGACAGGAGGCAATGAGCAGTTCTTC
CDR3aa: CAISGAAGTGGNEQFF

j_gene: TRBJ2-1
abundance: once
d_gene: TRBD1
v_gene: TRBV2
CDR3nt: TGTGCCCGACAGGGTACCAATGAGCAGTTCTTC
CDR3aa: CARQGTNEQFF

j_gene: TRBJ1-2
abundance: NA
d_gene: NA
v_gene: TRBV12-3/TRBV12-4
CDR3nt: TGTGCCAGCCAAAAGGACGGACCCTATGGCTACACCTTC
CDR3aa: CASQKDGPYGYTF

j_gene: TRBJ1-3
abundance: NA
d_gene: NA
v_gene: TRBV29-1
CDR3nt: TGCAGCGTTCGCGTGCGGGGAAACACCATATATTTT
CDR3aa: CSVRVRGNTIYF

j_gene: TRBJ2-1
abundance: NA
d_gene: TRBD1
v_gene: TRBV2
CDR3nt: TGTGCCAGCAGTTCTCAAGTGGGGCCGGGACAGGGAAATGAGCAGTTCTTC
CDR3aa: CASSSQVGPGQGNEQFF

j_gene: TRBJ1-1
abundance: NA
d_gene: NA
v_gene: TRBV29-1
CDR3nt: TGCAGCGTTGAGATGCGGAACACTGAAGCTTTCTTT
CDR3aa: CSVEMRNTEAFF

j_gene: TRBJ1-4
abundance: few
d_gene: TRBD1
v_gene: TRBV15
CDR3nt: TGTGCCACCAGCAGAGCGTTGGGACAGGGGAATGAAAAACTGTTTTTT
CDR3aa: CATSRALGQGNEKLFF

j_gene: TRBJ2-2
abundance: many
d_gene: NA
v_gene: TRBV11-2
CDR3nt: TGTGCCAGCAGCCCCTTACCGGGGAGCACCGGGGAGCTGTTTTTT
CDR3aa: CASSPLPGSTGELFF

j_gene: TRBJ2-1
abundance: NA
d_gene: NA
v_gene: TRBV30
CDR3nt: TGTGCCTGGGGAAGCGGTTTCTACAATGAGCAGTTCTTC
CDR3aa: CAWGSGFYNEQFF

j_gene: TRBJ2-1
abundance: NA
d_gene: NA
v_gene: TRBV7-6
CDR3nt: TGTGCCAGCAGTACCCTAGGGGGGCCCTACAATGAGCAGTTCTTC
CDR3aa: CASSTLGGPYNEQFF

j_gene: TRBJ2-3
abundance: few
d_gene: NA
v_gene: TRBV20-1
CDR3nt: TGCAGTGCTCTTCTCCCGGGGAGGAGCACAGATACGCAGTATTTT
CDR3aa: CSALLPGRSTDTQYF

j_gene: TRBJ2-7
abundance: few
d_gene: NA
v_gene: TRBV7-9
CDR3nt: TGTGCCAGCAGCTTAGGGAGTGAGCGGGCGGAGTACTTC
CDR3aa: CASSLGSERAEYF

j_gene: TRBJ2-2
abundance: few
d_gene: NA
v_gene: TRBV27
CDR3nt: TGTGCCAGCAGTTCACCGGGTCATACCGACACCGGGGAGCTGTTTTTT
CDR3aa: CASSSPGHTDTGELFF